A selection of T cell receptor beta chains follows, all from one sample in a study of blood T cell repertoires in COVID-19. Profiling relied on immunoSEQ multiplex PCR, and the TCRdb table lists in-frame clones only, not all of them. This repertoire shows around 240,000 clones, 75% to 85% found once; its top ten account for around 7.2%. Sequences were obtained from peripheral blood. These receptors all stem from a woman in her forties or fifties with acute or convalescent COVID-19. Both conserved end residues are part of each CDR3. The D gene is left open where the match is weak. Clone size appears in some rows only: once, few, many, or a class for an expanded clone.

DNA: TGTGCCAGCACCGTAGGCCCGGGAATTAACTATGGCTACACCTTC
CDR3: CASTVGPGINYGYTF
J: TRBJ1-2
size: -
V: TRBV7-2
D: -

DNA: TGCGCCAGCAGCTTGTCAGGGGGGAATAACTATGGCTACACCTTC
CDR3: CASSLSGGNNYGYTF
J: TRBJ1-2
size: few
V: TRBV5-1
D: TRBD1

DNA: TGTGCCATCAGACCCACAGGGGGCCCTTTCGAAAAACTGTTTTTT
CDR3: CAIRPTGGPFEKLFF
J: TRBJ1-4
size: -
V: TRBV10-3
D: TRBD1

DNA: TGTGCCAGCAGTTCCGGGGGATCGAGAGGCTATGGCTACACCTTC
CDR3: CASSSGGSRGYGYTF
J: TRBJ1-2
size: -
V: TRBV28
D: -

DNA: TGTGCCAGCAGCCTACAGCGGGGCGGGGAGACCCAGTACTTC
CDR3: CASSLQRGGETQYF
J: TRBJ2-5
size: -
V: TRBV3-1/TRBV3-2
D: TRBD2

DNA: TGTGCCAGCAGTGAGCACGCGACTGGAAACACCATATATTTT
CDR3: CASSEHATGNTIYF
J: TRBJ1-3
size: -
V: TRBV2
D: -

DNA: TGTGCCAGCAGTATGACAGGGGCCAATGAGCAGTTCTTC
CDR3: CASSMTGANEQFF
J: TRBJ2-1
size: -
V: TRBV27
D: TRBD1

DNA: TGTGCCAGCAGTTACGAACAGGCGAAAGCTTTCTTT
CDR3: CASSYEQAKAFF
J: TRBJ1-1
size: few
V: TRBV6-6
D: -

DNA: TGTGCCACCAGCAGTAGGGGGCTTGGCGAGCAGTACTTC
CDR3: CATSSRGLGEQYF
J: TRBJ2-7
size: -
V: TRBV15
D: TRBD1

DNA: TGTGCCAGCAGCCACGTTCTCACCGGGACTAGCGCCTCCAACGAGCAGTACTTC
CDR3: CASSHVLTGTSASNEQYF
J: TRBJ2-7
size: -
V: TRBV3-1/TRBV3-2
D: TRBD2

DNA: TGTGCCAGCAGGGCCCTGGGCGAACCCCAGCATTTT
CDR3: CASRALGEPQHF
J: TRBJ1-5
size: -
V: TRBV6-5
D: -

DNA: TGTGCCAGCAGCCTCACTAGCGGACCTTACAATGAGCAGTTCTTC
CDR3: CASSLTSGPYNEQFF
J: TRBJ2-1
size: -
V: TRBV9
D: TRBD2

DNA: TGCGCCAGCAGCAGTGGACAGGGATGGACAGATACGCAGTATTTT
CDR3: CASSSGQGWTDTQYF
J: TRBJ2-3
size: -
V: TRBV5-1
D: TRBD1

DNA: TGTGCCAGCAGTTACTCCAGGGGATTCGGCTATGGCTACACCTTC
CDR3: CASSYSRGFGYGYTF
J: TRBJ1-2
size: -
V: TRBV6-5
D: -

DNA: TGTGCCAGCAGCCAAGGCAGGGGGGAGACCCAGTACTTC
CDR3: CASSQGRGETQYF
J: TRBJ2-5
size: few
V: TRBV3-1/TRBV3-2
D: TRBD1

DNA: TGTGCCAGCAGCCAAGTTGTGGGGGGGCATACCGGGGAGCTGTTTTTT
CDR3: CASSQVVGGHTGELFF
J: TRBJ2-2
size: -
V: TRBV3-1/TRBV3-2
D: -

DNA: TGTGCCAGCAGCCAAGTAACTAGCGGGGCGTCCTACGAGCAGTACTTC
CDR3: CASSQVTSGASYEQYF
J: TRBJ2-7
size: -
V: TRBV4-2
D: TRBD2

DNA: TGTGCCAGCTCACCTGGAGACTATAATTCACCCCTCCACTTT
CDR3: CASSPGDYNSPLHF
J: TRBJ1-6
size: once
V: TRBV18
D: -

DNA: TGTGCCAGCAGCCCCTACAGGGTCCTCGGGGAGCTGTTTTTT
CDR3: CASSPYRVLGELFF
J: TRBJ2-2
size: -
V: TRBV3-1/TRBV3-2
D: -

DNA: TGTGCCAGCAGTGAACACTACTCGGAGACCCAGTACTTC
CDR3: CASSEHYSETQYF
J: TRBJ2-5
size: -
V: TRBV2
D: -

DNA: TGTGCCTCAGGGAAGGGCGGAGGAAACACCATATATTTT
CDR3: CASGKGGGNTIYF
J: TRBJ1-3
size: -
V: TRBV3-1/TRBV3-2
D: -

DNA: TGTGCCAGCAGCCGGATTGGAGGGAACGAGCAGTACTTC
CDR3: CASSRIGGNEQYF
J: TRBJ2-7
size: -
V: TRBV11-3
D: -

DNA: TGTGCCAGCAGCCGGGGGGCGTGGACAGATACGCAGTATTTT
CDR3: CASSRGAWTDTQYF
J: TRBJ2-3
size: -
V: TRBV7-2
D: -